The present T cell receptor beta chain was sequenced within a study of blood T cell repertoires in COVID-19. Study at large: Sites across the United States, Italy and Spain contributed samples from acute and convalescent COVID-19. PBMCs, B-cell-depleted T cells, or T cells were the source of the cDNA or gDNA that made up the material.

Per the authors' pipeline: Amplified reference gene primers provided the basis for estimating nucleated cell counts. The data were produced by immunoSEQ multiplex PCR, yet TCRdb's version contains in-frame clones alone and is incomplete. Clone size and the V and J calls come from that table; the DNA yielded D and trimming. The sample lists some 19,000 clones, 70% to 90% seen once, with more than 55% in the top ten. This CDR3 comprises 17 residues. V was pared by 0 bases and J by 4 bases, with 5 bases of the junction left unmatched. Germline values: CDR1 LGHDT, CDR2 YNNKEL (reference sequence). The sequenced sample consisted of peripheral blood. The TCR originated in an older man with acute or convalescent COVID-19. The chain uses TRBV3-1 (or the pseudogene TRBV3-2) and TRBJ2-2; 10 nucleotides align to TRBD2. The CDR3, as DNA: TGTGCCAGCAGCCAAGATTCACTAGCGGGGATCACCGGGGAGCTGTTTTTT. Translation gives CASSQDSLAGITGELFF.